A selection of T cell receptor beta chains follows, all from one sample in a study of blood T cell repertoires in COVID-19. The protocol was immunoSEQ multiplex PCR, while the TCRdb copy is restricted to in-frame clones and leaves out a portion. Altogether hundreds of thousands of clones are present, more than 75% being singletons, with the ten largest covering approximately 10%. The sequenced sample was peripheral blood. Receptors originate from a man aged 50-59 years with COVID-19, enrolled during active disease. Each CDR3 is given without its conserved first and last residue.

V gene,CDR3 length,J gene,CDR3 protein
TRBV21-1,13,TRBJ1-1,ASSKQGAENTEAF
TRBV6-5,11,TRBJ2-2,ASSYSSQVELF
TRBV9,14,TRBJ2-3,ASSVAGKGATDTQY
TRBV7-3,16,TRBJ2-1,ASSHRTSGTLGYNEQF
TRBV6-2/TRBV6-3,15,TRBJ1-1,ASSWDRGHREGTEAF
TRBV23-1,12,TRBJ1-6,ASSLDRVASPLH
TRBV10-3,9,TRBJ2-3,AIRTENTQY
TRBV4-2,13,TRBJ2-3,ASSQATSGGGTQY
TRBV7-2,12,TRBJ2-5,ASSLFQVDETQY
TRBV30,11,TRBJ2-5,AWGRVGGETQY
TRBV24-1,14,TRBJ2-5,ATSDFASGGKETQY
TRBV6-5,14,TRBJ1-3,ASSSTQGVSGNTIY
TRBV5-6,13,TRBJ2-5,ASSEGGTYQETQY
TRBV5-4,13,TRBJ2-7,ASSLPGGIIYEQY
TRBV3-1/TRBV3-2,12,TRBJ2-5,ASSRGGNIETQY
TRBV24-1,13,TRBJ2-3,ATSDGQDLTDTQY
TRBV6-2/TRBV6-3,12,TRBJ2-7,ASSTIAEPYEQY
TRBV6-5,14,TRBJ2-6,ASSYHRDSGANVLT
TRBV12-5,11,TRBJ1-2,ASGLGTGWGYT
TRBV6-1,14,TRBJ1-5,ASSAYMGTASQPQH
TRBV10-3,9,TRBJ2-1,AISSGYEQF
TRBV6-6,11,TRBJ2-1,ASSGPQGAEQF
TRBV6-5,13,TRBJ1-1,ASGPGISGNTEAF
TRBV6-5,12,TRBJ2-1,ASSSRGSYNEQF
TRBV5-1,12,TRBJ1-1,ASSFQDRGLEAF
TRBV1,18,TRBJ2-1,TSSQDGVAGGFQIYNEQF
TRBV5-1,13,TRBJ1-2,ASSSSLGEGYGYT
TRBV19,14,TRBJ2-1,ASSQLAGGQYNEQF
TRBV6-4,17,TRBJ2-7,ASSVEHGTSGRTTYEQY
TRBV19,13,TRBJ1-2,ASSITGALGYGYT
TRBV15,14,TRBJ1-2,ATSRAPQGVFYGYT
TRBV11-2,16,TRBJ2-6,ASSTGQGAFSGANVLT
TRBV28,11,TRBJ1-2,ASSLSAIYGYT
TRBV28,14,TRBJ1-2,ASSLGRGYGNYGYT
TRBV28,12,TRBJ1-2,ASSPPGQPYGYT
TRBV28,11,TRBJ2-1,ASSLSVHNEQF
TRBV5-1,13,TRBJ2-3,ASRRTSGSTDTQY